The next 20 T cell receptor beta chains were all read from a single sample in a study of vaccination and CD4 T cells after COVID-19. Treatment here: roughly 10-day PBMC culture with coronavirus spike peptide pools or control peptides (ViraFEST assay). Before the COVID-19 pandemic (2011-2018), CD4+ T cells were obtained from the unexposed donor. The antigens of these receptors remain unknown. The Oncomine TCR Beta short-read assay generated sequence data from the DNA of cultured CD4+ T cells. From cultured CD4+ T cells, genomic DNA was extracted. From the PCR reads, TCRdb called clonotypes with MiXCR, one entry per CDR3 protein. The sample lists 8,000 to 9,500 distinct CDR3 sequences, around 37% seen once, with roughly a quarter in the top ten. Sequencing input: CD4+ T cells from blood, cultured in vitro. These receptor sequences come from a human donor in good health.

A note on this clonotype: Relative to the germline gene, one junction end is altered; a read error may explain this. V is TRBV2 and J is TRBJ2-2; weak D call: TRBD1 (6 bases). CDR3 length: 12 residues. The germline gives CDR1 SNHLY, CDR2 FYNNEI. CDR3 sequence reads: CASSELGRGHFW. The CDR3 DNA reads TGTGCCAGCAGTGAATTGGGACGGGGACACTTTTGG. Full variable domain (outside the CDR3, taken from reference TRBV2 and TRBJ2-2): EPEVTQTPSHQVTQMGQEVILRCVPISNHLYFYWYRQILGQKVEFLVSFYNNEISEKSEIFDDQFSVERPDGSNFTLKIRSTKLEDSAMYFCASSELGRGHFWGEGSRLTVL.

The chain recombines TRBV20-1 with TRBJ2-1; 10 nucleotides agree with TRBD1. The CDR3 loop spans 14 amino acids. The V gene end was trimmed by 6 bases and the J gene end by 5 bases; junction bases not matched to a gene: 7. CDR1 is DFQATT, CDR2 SNEGSKA, per germline (reference sequence). Here the CDR3 DNA reads TGCAGTGCCCCCCGAGGGACAGGGGACAATGAGCAGTTCTTC. This gives the protein CSAPRGTGDNEQFF.

V usage is TRBV6-2 or TRBV6-3 and J usage is TRBJ1-1; D is uncertain. This CDR3 region has 11 residues. Germline values: CDR1 MNHEY, CDR2 SVGEGT. Trimming removed 6 bases from V and 7 bases from J, with 9 bases in between. CDR3 bases: TGTGCCAGCAGGAGATTGTTTGAAGCTTTCTTT. Its protein is CASRRLFEAFF.

This clonotype was observed once. The chain employs TRBV28 and TRBJ2-2; D assignment may be TRBD1 or TRBD2 (6 bases each). Germline-derived CDR1 and CDR2 are MDHEN and SYDVKM. Trimming removed 6 bases at V and 7 bases at J, with 18 bases between. CDR3 length: 15 residues. The CDR3, as DNA: TGTGCCAGCAGCCCGGCGTGGGGGGCGGGCGGGGAGCTGTTTTTT. Amino acids: CASSPAWGAGGELFF.

This chain joins TRBV20-1 and TRBJ2-1; D ambiguous. Germline loops: CDR1 DFQATT, CDR2 SNEGSKA (reference sequence). V was clipped by 6 bases and J by 4 bases, with 13 bases between them. The CDR3 extends over 13 amino acids. The CDR3 protein is CSASTDPYNEQFF. CDR3 nucleotides: TGCAGTGCGTCGACTGATCCATACAATGAGCAGTTCTTC.

The chain carries TRBV7-2 and TRBJ2-1; TRBD1 matches at 7 bases. The CDR3 consists of 19 residues. CDR1 SGHTA and CDR2 FQGNSA come from the germline V gene. Losses at the gene ends were 1 base for V and 8 bases for J; bases not matched to a gene: 20. CDR3 protein: CASSLDLGSGDSRSHEQFF. In DNA form, the CDR3 reads TGTGCCAGCAGCTTAGATTTGGGCTCTGGGGACAGTAGGTCCCATGAGCAGTTCTTC.

The chain combines TRBV7-9 with TRBJ1-2; D unresolved. Looked up from germline, CDR1 is SEHNR and CDR2 is FQNEAQ (reference sequence). V lost 7 bases, J lost 3 bases, and 15 bases lay in between. This CDR3 comprises 14 residues. The CDR3 region has the DNA TGTGCCAGCACCAAGCCGAACAGCGACTATGGCTACACCTTC. Translated: CASTKPNSDYGYTF.

The chain links TRBV28 to TRBJ1-2; the D is unclear. From germline, CDR1 is MDHEN and CDR2 SYDVKM. The V end was cut by 6 bases, the J end by 4 bases, with 9 bases between. The length of the CDR3 is 12 residues. The chain's CDR3 is CASSLASYGYTF. The CDR3 DNA sequence: TGTGCCAGCAGCCTGGCTAGCTATGGCTACACCTTC.

This chain connects TRBV6-2 or TRBV6-3 to TRBJ2-7; D remains ambiguous. CDR1 and CDR2 (germline): MNHEY, SVGEGT. The CDR3 spans 13 residues. With 5 bases removed from V and 4 bases from J, the gap between germline ends came to 12 bases. CDR3 DNA sequence: TGTGCCAGCAGTGAGGATGGGATTTACGAGCAGTACTTC. It translates to CASSEDGIYEQYF.

This clonotype has just one count. The chain carries TRBV5-1 and TRBJ1-1; 8 positions agree with TRBD1. This CDR3 comprises 17 residues. CDR1 and CDR2 from the germline V gene are SGHRS and YFSETQ. The V gene end was trimmed by 2 bases and the J gene end by 0 bases; junction bases not matched to a gene: 9. The CDR3 bases are TGCGCCAGCAGCTTCAGACCAGGGGGCCCCATGAACACTGAAGCTTTCTTT. Encoded protein: CASSFRPGGPMNTEAFF.

As for this clonotype: An end of the junction differs from the germline gene, which may be a read error. The chain uses TRBV7-2 and TRBJ2-5; 8 positions match TRBD1. Germline V lookup: CDR1 SGHTA, CDR2 FQGNSA. This CDR3 contains 14 residues. CDR3 in amino acids: CASSLQGAKEAQYF. The CDR3, as DNA: TGTGCCAGCAGCCTGCAGGGGGCGAAAGAGGCCCAGTACTTC.

This clonotype was detected only once. This chain connects TRBV7-9 to TRBJ2-7; 10 bases map to TRBD1. The germline V gene encodes CDR1 SEHNR and CDR2 FQNEAQ (reference sequence). J gave up 0 bases and V 5 bases, and 7 bases lay outside the gene matches. The CDR3 covers 16 residues. The CDR3 protein is CASSDIRTGGSYEQYF. CDR3 bases: TGTGCCAGCAGCGATATACGGACAGGGGGCTCCTACGAGCAGTACTTC.

This clonotype was observed a few times. The chain is built from TRBV28 and TRBJ2-5; 11 bases agree with TRBD2. V was pared by 3 bases and J by 5 bases, with 17 bases of the junction left unmatched. The CDR3 is made up of 19 amino acids. Germline V gene data show CDR1 as MDHEN and CDR2 as SYDVKM. CDR3 in amino acids: CASSFDSRTSGWTSETQYF. As DNA, the CDR3 is TGTGCCAGCAGTTTCGACTCTCGGACTAGCGGGTGGACAAGCGAGACCCAGTACTTC. Full variable domain (missing parts from reference TRBV28 and TRBJ2-5): DVKVTQSSRYLVKRTGEKVFLECVQDMDHENMFWYRQDPGLGLRLIYFSYDVKMKEKGDIPEGYSVSREKKERFSLILESASTNQTSMYLCASSFDSRTSGWTSETQYFGPGTRLLVL.

This rearrangement joins TRBV30 to TRBJ1-2; D remains ambiguous. The CDR3 loop spans 13 amino acids. CDR1 is GTSNPN, CDR2 SVGIG, per germline (reference sequence). Trimming took off 3 bases at V and 4 bases at J, with 12 bases between the two ends. CDR3: CAWSPDGSYGYTF. DNA for the CDR3: TGTGCCTGGAGCCCCGACGGATCCTATGGCTACACCTTC.

A few counts support this clonotype. This chain links TRBV15 with TRBJ2-5; perhaps TRBD1 as D (6 bases). Germline V gene sequence: CDR1 LNHNV, CDR2 YYDKDF (reference sequence). The CDR3 has 12 amino acids. V was clipped by 0 bases and J by 9 bases, with 8 bases between them. In DNA form, the CDR3 reads TGTGCCACCAGCAGAGATACAGGGCCCCAGTACTTC. As protein: CATSRDTGPQYF.

By sample share, this clonotype is medium-sized (0.01 to 0.1%). The rearrangement links TRBV20-1 to TRBJ1-2; TRBD1 matches at 8 bases. Germline V CDR1 and CDR2: DFQATT, SNEGSKA (reference sequence). The CDR3 is 14 amino acids. V lost 5 bases and J lost 3; bases outside the gene matches: 8. In DNA form, the CDR3 reads TGCAGTGCTGAGGTGGACAGGGAAGACTATGGCTACACCTTC. Protein product: CSAEVDREDYGYTF.

This clonotype was counted only a few times. The chain employs TRBV7-3 and TRBJ1-1, with a tentative D call TRBD1 (6 bases). CDR3 length: 17 residues. V lost 6 bases, J lost 4 bases, and 24 bases lay in between. Looked up from germline, CDR1 is SGHTA and CDR2 is FQGTGA. Here the CDR3 reads CASRPGRGGPGGTEAFF. DNA for the CDR3: TGTGCCAGCAGGCCCGGTAGGGGGGGCCCGGGGGGCACTGAAGCTTTCTTT.

J is TRBJ2-5 and V is TRBV20-1, with D uncertain. The V gene lost 3 bases and the J gene lost 4 bases, with 9 bases spanning the gap. The CDR3 is 12 residues long. Germline V lookup: CDR1 DFQATT, CDR2 SNEGSKA (reference sequence). The CDR3 DNA reads as TGCAGTGCTAGGGATTTAGTAGAGACCCAGTACTTC. Translated, it gives CSARDLVETQYF.

In its sample, this clonotype is medium-sized. The rearrangement links TRBV20-1 to TRBJ1-5; TRBD1 aligns across 9 bases. From germline, CDR1 is DFQATT and CDR2 SNEGSKA (reference sequence). This CDR3 has 12 residues. The J segment lost 7 bases and the V segment lost 6 bases, leaving 4 bases of the junction unmatched. The CDR3 nucleotides are TGCAGTGCGGGGGACAGGGAACAGCCCCAGCATTTT. The encoded protein is CSAGDREQPQHF.

This clonotype has just a few counts. The rearrangement uses TRBV7-2 and TRBJ2-5, with 8 bases that match TRBD2. From germline, CDR1 is SGHTA and CDR2 FQGNSA. With 10 bases clipped from V and 5 bases from J, the junction kept 3 bases outside the gene matches. The CDR3 spans 11 residues. The CDR3: CATSGGETQYF. In DNA form, the CDR3 reads TGTGCCACTTCGGGGGGGGAGACCCAGTACTTC.